The 24 T cell receptor beta chains listed next were all sequenced from one sample in a study of blood T cell repertoires in COVID-19. Libraries were prepared by immunoSEQ multiplex PCR; TCRdb keeps only in-frame clonotypes and omits some of them. The table records 410,000 or so clones, 70% to 90% of them present only once. The sequenced material came from peripheral blood. Every receptor here comes from a woman aged 40 to 50 with COVID-19, enrolled during active disease.

This clone came up once. The same CDR3 can be traced to other DNA sequences in this sample. V gene TRBV5-4 combines with J gene TRBJ2-2, with TRBD1 matching 8 bases. There are 15 residues in the CDR3. Germline CDR1 reads SGHNT; CDR2 reads YYREEE (reference sequence). V lost 0 bases to trimming and J lost 5 bases; unmatched junction nucleotides: 3. CDR3 nucleotides: TGTGCCAGCAGCTTGGGACAGGGGTATACCGGGGAGCTGTTTTTT. Its protein product is CASSLGQGYTGELFF.

The chain joins TRBV18 to TRBJ2-7; D not certain. CDR1 and CDR2 from the germline V gene are KGHSH and LQKENI. The V end lost 3 bases, the J end lost 3 bases, and 9 bases lay between the germline ends. The CDR3 has 13 amino acids. CDR3 sequence reads: CASSPAYGYEQYF. Here the CDR3 DNA reads TGTGCCAGCTCACCCGCTTACGGCTACGAGCAGTACTTC.

The V and J genes are TRBV5-1 and TRBJ1-2, with 11 bases matching TRBD1. In germline, CDR1 is SGHRS, CDR2 YFSETQ. The CDR3 loop spans 14 amino acids. Trimming at V came to 5 bases and at J to 7 bases, leaving 7 bases not matched to a gene. The CDR3 reads CASRPGQGAPGYTF. CDR3 nucleotide sequence: TGCGCCAGCAGGCCCGGACAGGGGGCGCCTGGCTACACCTTC.

The chain couples TRBV3-1 (or the pseudogene TRBV3-2) to TRBJ1-6, with a possible D match to TRBD1 (6 bases). The CDR3 covers 16 residues. Deletions cut 0 bases from V and 6 bases from J, with 12 bases between. In germline, CDR1 is LGHDT, CDR2 YNNKEL (reference sequence). The CDR3 region is CASSQEGAVSNSPLHF. For the CDR3, the DNA is TGTGCCAGCAGCCAAGAGGGGGCGGTGAGTAATTCACCCCTCCACTTT.

This sequence joins TRBV27 and TRBJ1-1; D gene unclear. V lost 8 bases, J lost 4 bases, and 14 bases lay in between. The CDR3 is 13 residues long. The V gene's germline CDR1 is MNHEY and CDR2 SMNVEV (reference sequence). CDR3 region: CASRPLRGTEAFF. Written as DNA, the CDR3 is TGTGCCAGCCGACCGTTGCGGGGCACTGAAGCTTTCTTT.

The gene calls are TRBV4-1 and TRBJ1-5; maybe TRBD1 (6 bases). CDR3 length: 16 residues. Trimming shortened V by 1 base and J by 9 bases, and 19 bases separated the two germline ends. The germline gives CDR1 MGHRA, CDR2 YSYEKL. CDR3 nucleotides: TGCGCCAGCAGCCAAGGAAGCGGACAGTTGGCTTTGCCCCAGCATTTT. This encodes CASSQGSGQLALPQHF.

This clone was seen more than once but under ten times. The DNA of the CDR3 is TGTGCCAGCAGTGAACATATGGAGGTAGAGGAGGACACCTTC. Translation: CASSEHMEVEEDTF. The gene calls are TRBV6-1 and TRBJ1-2; D ambiguous. This CDR3 spans 14 amino acids. Germline V gene lookup returns CDR1 MNHNS and CDR2 SASEGT. The V gene lost 2 bases and the J gene lost 12 bases, with 19 bases spanning the gap.

The chain is built from TRBV27 and TRBJ1-1, with 7 bases matching TRBD1. The CDR3 totals 14 residues. From germline, CDR1 is MNHEY and CDR2 SMNVEV (reference sequence). The junction had 7 bases not matched to a gene; V was cut back by 8 bases and J by 1 base. This chain's CDR3 is CASAAGQWNTEAFF. The CDR3 DNA reads TGTGCCAGCGCCGCGGGACAGTGGAACACTGAAGCTTTCTTT.

The rearrangement joins TRBV11-1 to TRBJ1-1; D gene uncertain. Germline V gene lookup returns CDR1 SGHAT and CDR2 FQDESV (reference sequence). The CDR3 sequence is 12 residues long. Trimming removed 4 bases at V and 7 bases at J, with 10 bases between. The CDR3 DNA is TGTGCCAGCAGCTCGCTGAGAAGTGAAGCTTTCTTT. This gives the protein CASSSLRSEAFF.

CDR3 residues: CASSEGQWGEKLFF. The DNA for the CDR3 is TGTGCCAGCAGCGAAGGACAGTGGGGGGAAAAACTGTTTTTT. This rearrangement joins TRBV5-4 to TRBJ1-4, with D possibly matching TRBD1 (6 bases). The CDR3 contains 14 residues. Germline lookup yields CDR1 SGHNT and CDR2 YYREEE (reference sequence). Trimming removed 4 bases from V and 8 bases from J, with 15 bases in between. Based on the CDR3 plus reference TRBV5-4 and TRBJ1-4, the full variable domain is ETGVTQSPTHLIKTRGQQVTLRCSSQSGHNTVSWYQQALGQGPQFIFQYYREEENGRGNFPPRFSGLQFPNYSSELNVNALELDDSALYLCASSEGQWGEKLFFGSGTQLSVL.

The chain combines TRBV30 with TRBJ2-1, with TRBD1 as a possible D gene (6 bases). Germline CDR1 GTSNPN, CDR2 SVGIG (reference sequence). This CDR3 has 16 residues. V gave up 4 bases and J gave up 7 bases, with 23 bases separating them. DNA of the CDR3: TGTGCCTGGACAAGGCAGGGGAGTGGTTCAGGGAATGAGCAGTTCTTC. Encoded protein: CAWTRQGSGSGNEQFF.

There are a few counts of this clone. The chain carries TRBV11-2 and TRBJ2-7; possibly TRBD1 for D (5 bases). This CDR3 is 13 amino acids long. Germline loops: CDR1 SGHAT, CDR2 FQNNGV. The V end was cut by 4 bases, the J end by 2 bases, with 9 bases between. CDR3 sequence: CASSSYRTYEQYF. For the CDR3, the DNA is TGTGCCAGCAGCTCTTACAGGACCTACGAGCAGTACTTC. Drawing the rest from reference TRBV11-2 and TRBJ2-7, the complete variable domain is EAGVAQSPRYKIIEKRQSVAFWCNPISGHATLYWYQQILGQGPKLLIQFQNNGVVDDSQLPKDRFSAERLKGVDSTLKIQPAKLEDSAVYLCASSSYRTYEQYFGPGTRLTVT.

The rearrangement links TRBV12-3 or TRBV12-4 to TRBJ1-2; a weak D match, TRBD1 (5 bases). The CDR3 has 13 amino acids. Trimming took 1 base from V and 7 from J, leaving 10 bases between them. CDR3 sequence (DNA): TGTGCCAGCAGTTTAGTCAGGGAAAGTGGCTACACCTTC. Translating it yields CASSLVRESGYTF.

The chain carries TRBV27 and TRBJ1-6; unclear D gene. Germline-derived CDR1 and CDR2 are MNHEY and SMNVEV (reference sequence). The CDR3 is 16 residues long. V shed 4 bases and J shed 10 bases, with 20 bases lying between them. For the CDR3, the DNA is TGTGCCAGCAGTTCCTCCTACTCGGGGAGAAACTCACCCCTCCACTTT. This sequence encodes CASSSSYSGRNSPLHF.

The rearrangement links TRBV5-4 to TRBJ1-3, with D possibly being TRBD1 (6 bases). Trimming took off 9 bases at V and 0 bases at J, with 16 bases between the two ends. The CDR3 is made up of 15 amino acids. From germline, CDR1 is SGHNT and CDR2 YYREEE (reference sequence). The CDR3: CATTGGLNSGNTIYF. The CDR3 DNA is TGTGCCACGACGGGGGGCCTTAACTCTGGAAACACCATATATTTT.

This clone was seen a few times. The J gene is TRBJ2-1, the V gene TRBV5-1; 10 bases match TRBD1. This CDR3 is 11 amino acids long. CDR1 and CDR2 (germline): SGHRS, YFSETQ. Trimming took 4 bases from V and 16 from J; bases not matched to a gene: 5. Here the CDR3 reads CASSKGTGAFF. The CDR3 nucleotides read TGCGCCAGCAGCAAGGGGACAGGGGCTTTCTTC.

For the CDR3, the DNA is TGTGCCAGCAGCACGGGACAGTATGGCTACACCTTC. This gives the protein CASSTGQYGYTF. J is TRBJ1-2 and V is TRBV5-6; 7 positions match TRBD1. The CDR3 consists of 12 residues. J was trimmed by 5 bases and V by 4 bases; bases with no gene match: 2. Germline-derived CDR1 and CDR2 are SGHDT and YYEEEE.

The chain links TRBV27 to TRBJ1-2; unclear D gene. The CDR3 is 14 residues long. CDR1 and CDR2 from the germline V gene are MNHEY and SMNVEV (reference sequence). V lost 7 bases and J 2 bases, leaving 14 bases between the germline ends. This chain's CDR3 is CASTRQGGNYGYTF. CDR3 DNA: TGTGCCAGCACCCGCCAAGGAGGGAACTATGGCTACACCTTC.

The rearrangement joins TRBV5-4 to TRBJ2-1, with TRBD2 identical over 14 bases. This CDR3 has 15 amino acids. The V gene end was trimmed by 4 bases and the J gene end by 6 bases; junction bases not matched to a gene: 3. Germline V lookup: CDR1 SGHNT, CDR2 YYREEE (reference sequence). CDR3 amino acids: CASSTTSGRANEQFF. The CDR3 bases are TGTGCCAGCAGCACGACTAGCGGGAGGGCCAATGAGCAGTTCTTC.

The chain carries TRBV5-6 and TRBJ1-2; D gene unclear. Trimming removed 7 bases at V and 6 bases at J, with 19 bases between. CDR1 SGHDT and CDR2 YYEEEE come from the germline V gene. CDR3 length: 14 residues. The CDR3 reads CASFSRSGRHGYTF. The CDR3 coding sequence is TGTGCCAGCTTCTCAAGGTCGGGGAGACATGGCTACACCTTC.

This clone was seen once. The chain joins TRBV28 to TRBJ2-2; the D gene is possibly TRBD1 (5 bases). Trimming left V 6 bases short and J 8 bases short, with 22 bases between. The CDR3 has 16 amino acids. Germline assignment: CDR1 MDHEN and CDR2 SYDVKM. The CDR3 is CASSPPRQLYLGELFF. CDR3 bases: TGTGCCAGCAGCCCCCCTCGACAGTTATATCTTGGGGAGCTGTTTTTT.

The chain is built from TRBV7-3 and TRBJ2-5; TRBD2 matches at 12 bases. From germline, CDR1 is SGHTA and CDR2 FQGTGA. The CDR3 extends over 16 amino acids. The V and J ends lost 5 bases and 0 bases, in that order; junction bases with no gene match: 4. The CDR3 DNA follows: TGTGCCAGCAGCCCGGGGACTAGCGGGTACCAAGAGACCCAGTACTTC. It specifies CASSPGTSGYQETQYF.

The V gene is TRBV5-5, the J gene TRBJ2-1; D gene ambiguous. Between the trimmed V and J ends, which lost 4 bases and 10 bases, there was a span of 9 bases. This CDR3 spans 11 amino acids. The germline gives CDR1 SGHKS, CDR2 YYEKEE (reference sequence). CDR3 nucleotide sequence: TGTGCCAGCAGCCCGTACTACGAGCAGTTCTTC. This codes for CASSPYYEQFF. Looking up the rest from reference TRBV5-5 and TRBJ2-1 gives the full variable domain: DAGVTQSPTHLIKTRGQQVTLRCSPISGHKSVSWYQQVLGQGPQFIFQYYEKEERGRGNFPDRFSARQFPNYSSELNVNALLLGDSALYLCASSPYYEQFFGPGTRLTVL.

CDR3: CASSLEAAIPYNEQFF. For the CDR3, the DNA is TGTGCCAGCAGCTTAGAAGCGGCGATCCCCTACAATGAGCAGTTCTTC. V is TRBV7-9 and J is TRBJ2-1; D might be TRBD2 (5 bases). The V and J ends lost 1 base and 2 bases respectively, with 12 bases between them. Germline CDR1 SEHNR, CDR2 FQNEAQ (reference sequence). CDR3 length: 16 amino acids. The complete variable domain, with remaining parts taken from reference TRBV7-9 and TRBJ2-1, reads DTGVSQNPRHKITKRGQNVTFRCDPISEHNRLYWYRQTLGQGPEFLTYFQNEAQLEKSRLLSDRFSAERPKGSFSTLEIQRTEQGDSAMYLCASSLEAAIPYNEQFFGPGTRLTVL.